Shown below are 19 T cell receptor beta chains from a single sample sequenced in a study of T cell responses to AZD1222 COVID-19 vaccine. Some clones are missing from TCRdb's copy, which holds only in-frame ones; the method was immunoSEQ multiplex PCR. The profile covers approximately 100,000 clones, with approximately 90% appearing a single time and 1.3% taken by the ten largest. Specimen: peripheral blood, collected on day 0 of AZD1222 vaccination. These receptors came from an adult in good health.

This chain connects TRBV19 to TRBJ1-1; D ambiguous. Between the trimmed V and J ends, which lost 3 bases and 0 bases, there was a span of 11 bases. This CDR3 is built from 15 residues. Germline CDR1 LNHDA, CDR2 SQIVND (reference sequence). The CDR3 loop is CASSISRLMNTEAFF. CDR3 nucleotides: TGTGCCAGTAGTATTTCGCGACTCATGAACACTGAAGCTTTCTTT.

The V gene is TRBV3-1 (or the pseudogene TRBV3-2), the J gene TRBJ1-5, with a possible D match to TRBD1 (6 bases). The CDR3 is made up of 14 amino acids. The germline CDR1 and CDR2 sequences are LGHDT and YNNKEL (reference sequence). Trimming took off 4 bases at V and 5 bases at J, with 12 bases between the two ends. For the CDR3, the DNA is TGTGCCAGCAGCCTAGGACAGTTCGATCAGCCCCAGCATTTT. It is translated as CASSLGQFDQPQHF.

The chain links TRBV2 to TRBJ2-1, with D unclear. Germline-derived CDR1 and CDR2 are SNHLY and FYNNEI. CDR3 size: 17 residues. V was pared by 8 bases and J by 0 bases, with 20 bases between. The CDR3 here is CASSLETAISSYNEQFF. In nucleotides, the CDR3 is TGTGCCAGCTCGTTAGAGACTGCAATAAGCTCCTACAATGAGCAGTTCTTC.

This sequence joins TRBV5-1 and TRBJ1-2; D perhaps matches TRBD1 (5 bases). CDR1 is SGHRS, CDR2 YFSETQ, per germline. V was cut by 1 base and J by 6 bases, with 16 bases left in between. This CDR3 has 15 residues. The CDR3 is CASSLSEGGVHGYTF. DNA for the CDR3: TGCGCCAGCAGCTTGTCCGAAGGAGGGGTTCATGGCTACACCTTC.

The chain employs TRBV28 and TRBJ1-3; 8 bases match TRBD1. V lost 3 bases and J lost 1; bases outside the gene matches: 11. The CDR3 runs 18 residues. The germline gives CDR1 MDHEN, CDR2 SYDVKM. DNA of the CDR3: TGTGCCAGCAGTTTGGGCAGGGGGCAGTTTGGGTCTGGAAACACCATATATTTT. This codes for CASSLGRGQFGSGNTIYF.

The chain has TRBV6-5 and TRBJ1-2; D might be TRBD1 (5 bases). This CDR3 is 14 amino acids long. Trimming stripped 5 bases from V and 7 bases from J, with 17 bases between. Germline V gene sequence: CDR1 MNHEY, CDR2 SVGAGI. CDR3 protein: CASSTLRQSGGYTF. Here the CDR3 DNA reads TGTGCCAGCAGTACCCTTCGACAGTCGGGTGGCTACACCTTC.

The CDR3 region has the DNA TGTGCCAGCAGCTTATCCACAGGGATGGATCAGCCCCAGCATTTT. It translates to CASSLSTGMDQPQHF. The V and J genes are TRBV13 and TRBJ1-5, with D tentatively TRBD1 (6 bases). The V gene's germline CDR1 is PRHDT and CDR2 FYEKMQ (reference sequence). The CDR3 has 15 amino acids. V was clipped by 2 bases and J by 5 bases, with 13 bases between them.

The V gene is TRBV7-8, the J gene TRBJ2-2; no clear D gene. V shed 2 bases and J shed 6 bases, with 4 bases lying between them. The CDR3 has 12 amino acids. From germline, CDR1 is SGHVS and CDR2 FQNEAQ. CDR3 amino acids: CASSLSAGELFF. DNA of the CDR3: TGTGCCAGCAGCTTATCCGCCGGGGAGCTGTTTTTT.

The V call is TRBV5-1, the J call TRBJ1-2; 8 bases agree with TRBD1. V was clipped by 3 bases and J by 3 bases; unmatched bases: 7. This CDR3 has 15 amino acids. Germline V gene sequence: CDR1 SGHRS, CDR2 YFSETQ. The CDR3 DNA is TGCGCCAGCAGCTCCCAGGGACAGGACGACTATGGCTACACCTTC. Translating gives CASSSQGQDDYGYTF.

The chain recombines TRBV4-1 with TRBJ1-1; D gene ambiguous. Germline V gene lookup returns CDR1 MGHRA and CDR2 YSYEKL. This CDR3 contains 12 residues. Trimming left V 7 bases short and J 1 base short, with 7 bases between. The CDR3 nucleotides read TGCGCCAGCATTGGGCCGAACACTGAAGCTTTCTTT. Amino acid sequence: CASIGPNTEAFF.

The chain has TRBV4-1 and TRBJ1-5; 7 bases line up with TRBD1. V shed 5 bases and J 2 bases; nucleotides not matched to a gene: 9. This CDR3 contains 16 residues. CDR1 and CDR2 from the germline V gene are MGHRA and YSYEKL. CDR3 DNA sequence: TGCGCCAGCAGCGCAAGCAGGGGGGTTGGCAATCAGCCCCAGCATTTT. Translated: CASSASRGVGNQPQHF.

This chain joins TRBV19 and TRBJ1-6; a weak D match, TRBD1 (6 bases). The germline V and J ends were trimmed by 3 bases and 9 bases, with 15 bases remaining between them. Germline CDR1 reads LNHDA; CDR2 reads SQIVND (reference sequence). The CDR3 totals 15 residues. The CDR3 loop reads CASSISGEYPSPLHF. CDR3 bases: TGTGCCAGTAGTATTTCAGGGGAATATCCTTCACCCCTCCACTTT.

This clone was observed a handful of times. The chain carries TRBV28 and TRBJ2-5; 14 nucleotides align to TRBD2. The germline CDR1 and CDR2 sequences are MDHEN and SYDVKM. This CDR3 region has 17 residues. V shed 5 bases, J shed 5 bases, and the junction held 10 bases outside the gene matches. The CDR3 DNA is TGTGCCAGCAGTCCGAGACTAGCGGGGGGGCCGTGGGAGACCCAGTACTTC. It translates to CASSPRLAGGPWETQYF.

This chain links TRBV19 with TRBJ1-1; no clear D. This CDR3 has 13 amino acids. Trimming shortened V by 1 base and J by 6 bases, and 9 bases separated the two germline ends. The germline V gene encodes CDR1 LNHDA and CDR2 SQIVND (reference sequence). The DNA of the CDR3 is TGTGCCAGTAGTATAGGGTCCCAGGCTGAAGCTTTCTTT. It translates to CASSIGSQAEAFF.

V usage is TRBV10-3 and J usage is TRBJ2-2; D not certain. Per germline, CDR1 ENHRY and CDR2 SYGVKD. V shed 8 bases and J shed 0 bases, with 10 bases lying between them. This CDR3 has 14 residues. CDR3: CAILAEPNTGELFF. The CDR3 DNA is TGTGCCATCTTGGCGGAGCCGAACACCGGGGAGCTGTTTTTT.

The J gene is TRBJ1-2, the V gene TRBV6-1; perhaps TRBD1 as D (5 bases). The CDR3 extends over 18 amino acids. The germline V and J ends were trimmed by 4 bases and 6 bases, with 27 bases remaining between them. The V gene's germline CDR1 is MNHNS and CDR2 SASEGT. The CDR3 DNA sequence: TGTGCCAGCAGTGTTCCCCGGGGCAGGGCGCCTGAGTTCCATGGCTACACCTTC. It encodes CASSVPRGRAPEFHGYTF.

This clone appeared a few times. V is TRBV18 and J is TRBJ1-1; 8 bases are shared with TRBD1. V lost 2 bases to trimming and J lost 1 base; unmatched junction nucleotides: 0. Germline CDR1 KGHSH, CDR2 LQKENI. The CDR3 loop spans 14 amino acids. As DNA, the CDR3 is TGTGCCAGCTCACCAACAGGGGGGAACACTGAAGCTTTCTTT. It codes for CASSPTGGNTEAFF.

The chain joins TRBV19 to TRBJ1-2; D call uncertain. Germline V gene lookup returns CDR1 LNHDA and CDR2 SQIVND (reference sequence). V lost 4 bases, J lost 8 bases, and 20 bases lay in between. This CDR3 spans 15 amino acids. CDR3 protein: CASSTNPSRRGGYTF. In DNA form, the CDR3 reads TGTGCCAGTAGTACCAACCCCAGTAGGCGCGGCGGCTACACCTTC. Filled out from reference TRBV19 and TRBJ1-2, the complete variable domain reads DGGITQSPKYLFRKEGQNVTLSCEQNLNHDAMYWYRQDPGQGLRLIYYSQIVNDFQKGDIAEGYSVSREKKESFPLTVTSAQKNPTAFYLCASSTNPSRRGGYTFGSGTRLTVV.

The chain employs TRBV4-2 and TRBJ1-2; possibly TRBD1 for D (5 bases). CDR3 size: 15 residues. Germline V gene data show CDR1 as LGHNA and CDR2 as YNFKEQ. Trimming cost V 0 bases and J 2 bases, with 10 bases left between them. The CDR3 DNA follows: TGTGCCAGCAGCCAAGAGGTCCAGGGAAACTATGGCTACACCTTC. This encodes CASSQEVQGNYGYTF.